The clone carrying this T cell receptor beta chain appeared a few times. The antigen is not known. Other DNA sequences in this sample translate to the same CDR3. The data derive from a study of beta chain features in type 1 diabetes. In the study overall: The study found patients and healthy donors alike in age, gender and cell yields.

The length of the CDR3 is 14 residues. The germline V gene has CDR1 SGHRS and CDR2 YFSETQ. V lost 2 bases to trimming and J lost 0 bases; unmatched junction nucleotides: 2. Study-level findings and limits: Relative to healthy donors, patients appeared to have naive, central memory and Treg TCRB repertoires that were more similar. Type 1 diabetes patients had TCRB CDR3s that were shorter (moderately but significantly so) in all four CD4+ subsets.

Each donor gave one heparinised blood draw averaging roughly 100 mL. The whole isolated RNA underwent reverse transcription, so sequencing captured expressed TCRB transcripts. TCRdb's table, derived via immunoSEQ multiplex PCR, lists solely in-frame clones and lacks some. The sample consists of more than 250,000 clones, roughly 13% of them appearing once. The TCR sequence derives from a man aged 25-45 years with type 1 diabetes. The rearrangement uses TRBV5-1 and TRBJ2-7, with 7 bases aligning to TRBD1. Specimen: naive CD4+ T cells from blood. Written as DNA, the CDR3 is TGCGCCAGCAGCTTACAGGGGCTCTCCTACGAGCAGTACTTC. Translation gives CASSLQGLSYEQYF.